These T cell receptor beta chains were read from a single sample in a study of blood T cell repertoires in COVID-19. Sequenced by immunoSEQ multiplex PCR; TCRdb stores in-frame clones only, minus some. The sample records a few hundred thousand clones, 85% to 90% being singletons. Sequenced input: PBMCs or T cells enriched from blood (not recorded which). The origin of the receptors is a man aged 25 to 40 who had been exposed to COVID-19. Each CDR3 is given with its conserved first and last residue. D genes are given only for firm matches. Not every row has a clone size; where given, it reads once, few, many or a size class.

>.|TRBV6-6|TRBJ2-1|TRBD1
TGTGCCATCCAGGGGGCGGAATACAATGAGCAGTTCTTC
CAIQGAEYNEQFF
>.|TRBV2|TRBJ2-3|.
TGTGCCAGCAGTGAAGGCAGGGATTCTCTAGATACGCAGTATTTT
CASSEGRDSLDTQYF
>.|TRBV4-1|TRBJ2-3|TRBD1
TGCGCCAGCAACTCTGAGGGGGCCGCCTATATAGGGCAGTATTTT
CASNSEGAAYIGQYF
>.|TRBV7-9|TRBJ2-3|.
TGTGCCAGCAGCTTGGGGGGGGCCTCGGATACGCAGTATTTT
CASSLGGASDTQYF
>.|TRBV4-1|TRBJ2-2|TRBD1
TGCGCCAGCAGCCACCGGACAGGGGGAACGAACACCGGGGAGCTGTTTTTT
CASSHRTGGTNTGELFF
>once|TRBV19|TRBJ2-1|.
TGTGCCAGTAGTATAGGCCAAGGGGGATATGAGCAGTTCTTC
CASSIGQGGYEQFF
>once|TRBV3-1/TRBV3-2|TRBJ1-6|.
TGTGCCAGCAGCCAGCAGGTGGCTGGGCCCCTCCACTTT
CASSQQVAGPLHF
>.|TRBV20-1|TRBJ1-4|TRBD1
TGCAGTGCTAGTTTGGGACAGGGTAATGAAAAACTGTTTTTT
CSASLGQGNEKLFF
>.|TRBV6-5|TRBJ2-1|TRBD2
TGTGCCAGCAGGCGAAGCGGGGGGGTCAATGAGCAGTTCTTC
CASRRSGGVNEQFF
>.|TRBV5-6|TRBJ1-2|.
TGTGCCAGCAGCTTGGGACAGGCCCTGGGCTACACCTTC
CASSLGQALGYTF
>.|TRBV19|TRBJ2-2|TRBD2
TGTGCCAGTAGTATAGAACCTCGACTAGCGGGGCCATCCACCGGGGAGCTGTTTTTT
CASSIEPRLAGPSTGELFF
>.|TRBV3-1/TRBV3-2|TRBJ1-1|.
TGTGCCAGCAGCCAAACGGGAGACACTGAAGCTTTCTTT
CASSQTGDTEAFF
>.|TRBV4-3|TRBJ2-4|.
TGCGCCAGCAGCCAAGATTGGGGGACATCGACTAATTTAGCCAAAAACATTCAGTACTTC
CASSQDWGTSTNLAKNIQYF
>once|TRBV27|TRBJ1-5|.
TGTGCCAGCAGTACTCTAAGTCAGCCCCAGCATTTT
CASSTLSQPQHF
>.|TRBV19|TRBJ1-2|TRBD1
TGTGCCAGTAGGACAGGGCCCCACTATGGCTACACCTTC
CASRTGPHYGYTF
>.|TRBV25-1|TRBJ1-1|.
TGTGCCAGCGGGACGGGGGGACAAACCAACACTGAAGCTTTCTTT
CASGTGGQTNTEAFF
>.|TRBV7-7|TRBJ2-2|.
TGTGCCAGCAGCTTAGGAGGGAGAGGCGGGGAGCTGTTTTTT
CASSLGGRGGELFF
>.|TRBV15|TRBJ2-1|TRBD2
TGTGCCACCAGCAGAGATGGACTAGCGGGACGGGATGAGCAGTTCTTC
CATSRDGLAGRDEQFF
>.|TRBV13|TRBJ2-1|.
TGTGCCAGCAGCTTGTGGAGCGCCGCACCCTACAATGAGCAGTTCTTC
CASSLWSAAPYNEQFF
>few|TRBV27|TRBJ1-6|.
TGTGCCAGCAGCTTTGTTAGATCACCCCTCCACTTT
CASSFVRSPLHF
>.|TRBV19|TRBJ1-1|.
TGTGCCAGTAAGTCATGGGTCTTGAGGGACACTGAAGCTTTCTTT
CASKSWVLRDTEAFF
>.|TRBV5-1|TRBJ1-5|.
TGCGCCAGCAGCTTGGACAGTGGCAATCAGCCCCAGCATTTT
CASSLDSGNQPQHF
>once|TRBV2|TRBJ1-3|TRBD1
TGTGCCAGCAAAACCGGGACAGATGGAAACACCATATATTTT
CASKTGTDGNTIYF
>.|TRBV29-1|TRBJ2-2|.
TGCAGCGTTGAAGACCCTCGCGGGGGCAGGGGTGGCGGGGAGCTGTTTTTT
CSVEDPRGGRGGGELFF
>.|TRBV25-1|TRBJ2-1|.
TGTGCCAGCAGTGAACCCGACAACAATGAGCAGTTCTTC
CASSEPDNNEQFF
>.|TRBV11-2|TRBJ2-7|.
TGTGCCAGCAGCACTTCGCGGGGACGGGACGAGCAGTACTTC
CASSTSRGRDEQYF
>few|TRBV6-5|TRBJ1-6|.
TGTGCCAGCAGGGTAGCCCCCGATTCACCCCTCCACTTT
CASRVAPDSPLHF
>.|TRBV11-1|TRBJ2-4|.
TGTGCCAGCAGCTCACGAGCGGAAAGAGCCAAAAACATTCAGTACTTC
CASSSRAERAKNIQYF